There are a few counts of the clone carrying this T cell receptor (beta chain). Its antigen is as yet unknown. This entry belongs to a study of cytomegalovirus exposure and HLA in healthy donors. The study ran its PCR with 60 Vbeta and 13 Jbeta primers. Assay used: immunoSEQ multiplex PCR; TCRdb lists only in-frame clones, some missing. This sample has about 170,000 clones, with approximately 84% found just once. The CDR3 consists of 13 residues. The germline V gene has CDR1 SGHAT and CDR2 FQNNGV. With 9 bases removed from V and 0 bases from J, the gap between germline ends came to 6 bases. Whole-study findings and limits: It is likely that the observed cluster of highly shared sequence variants was a sequencing artifact. Serostatus for CMV was the only available immune exposure information.

Specimen: PBMCs. The receptor was derived from a girl between 5 and 17 years old in good health and CMV-seropositive. The rearrangement joins TRBV11-2 to TRBJ1-6, with unresolved D. CDR3 bases: TGTGCCAGTAAGAGCTCCTATAATTCACCCCTCCACTTT. Its protein product is CASKSSYNSPLHF.